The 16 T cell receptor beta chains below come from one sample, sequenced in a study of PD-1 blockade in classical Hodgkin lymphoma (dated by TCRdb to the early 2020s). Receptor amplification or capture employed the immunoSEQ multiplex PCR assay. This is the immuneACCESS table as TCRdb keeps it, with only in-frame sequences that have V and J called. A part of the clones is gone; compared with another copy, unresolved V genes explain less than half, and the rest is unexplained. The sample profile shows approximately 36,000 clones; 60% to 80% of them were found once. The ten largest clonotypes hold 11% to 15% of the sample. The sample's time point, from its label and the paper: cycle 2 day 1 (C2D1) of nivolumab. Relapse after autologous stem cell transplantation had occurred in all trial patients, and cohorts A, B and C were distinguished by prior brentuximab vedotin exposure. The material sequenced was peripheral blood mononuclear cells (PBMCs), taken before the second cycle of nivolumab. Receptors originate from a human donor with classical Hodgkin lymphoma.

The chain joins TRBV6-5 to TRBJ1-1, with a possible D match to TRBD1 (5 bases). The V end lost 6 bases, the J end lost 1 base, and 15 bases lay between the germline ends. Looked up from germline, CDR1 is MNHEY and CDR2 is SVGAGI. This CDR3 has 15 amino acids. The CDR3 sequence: CASRPQGGGNTEAFF. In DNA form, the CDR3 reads TGTGCCAGCAGACCCCAGGGTGGGGGGAACACTGAAGCTTTCTTT.

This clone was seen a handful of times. CDR3 DNA: TGCAGCGTTGATGGGGGAGCGGGGGGGCCCAATGAGCAGTTCTTC. Translated: CSVDGGAGGPNEQFF. J is TRBJ2-1 and V is TRBV29-1; TRBD2 aligns across 10 bases. CDR3 length equals 15 residues. Germline-derived CDR1 and CDR2 are SQVTM and ANQGSEA. Trimming cost V 3 bases and J 6 bases; bases outside gene matches: 8.

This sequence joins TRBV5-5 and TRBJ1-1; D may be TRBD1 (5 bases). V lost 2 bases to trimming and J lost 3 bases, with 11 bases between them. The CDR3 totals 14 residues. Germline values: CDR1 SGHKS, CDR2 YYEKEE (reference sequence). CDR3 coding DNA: TGTGCCAGCAGCTTCGGCAGGGTTGACACTGAAGCTTTCTTT. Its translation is CASSFGRVDTEAFF.

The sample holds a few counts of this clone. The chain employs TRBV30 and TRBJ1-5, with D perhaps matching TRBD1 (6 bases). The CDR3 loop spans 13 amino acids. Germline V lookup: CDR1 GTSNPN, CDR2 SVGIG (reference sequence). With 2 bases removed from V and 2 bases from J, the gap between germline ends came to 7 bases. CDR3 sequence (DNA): TGTGCCTGGAGTTCAGGGGGCAATCAGCCCCAGCATTTT. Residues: CAWSSGGNQPQHF.

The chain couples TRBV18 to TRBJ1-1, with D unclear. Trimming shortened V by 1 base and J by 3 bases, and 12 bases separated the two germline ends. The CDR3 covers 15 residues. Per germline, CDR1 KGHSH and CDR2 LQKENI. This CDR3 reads CASSPREGSYTEAFF. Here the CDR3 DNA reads TGTGCCAGCTCACCACGGGAAGGTTCGTACACTGAAGCTTTCTTT.

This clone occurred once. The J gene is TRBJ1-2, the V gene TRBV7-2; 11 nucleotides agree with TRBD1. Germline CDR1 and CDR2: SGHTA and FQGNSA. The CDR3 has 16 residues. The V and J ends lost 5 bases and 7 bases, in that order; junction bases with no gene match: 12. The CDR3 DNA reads TGTGCCAGCAGCCCCACCCGGACAGGGGGCGTGGGTGGCTACACCTTC. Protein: CASSPTRTGGVGGYTF.

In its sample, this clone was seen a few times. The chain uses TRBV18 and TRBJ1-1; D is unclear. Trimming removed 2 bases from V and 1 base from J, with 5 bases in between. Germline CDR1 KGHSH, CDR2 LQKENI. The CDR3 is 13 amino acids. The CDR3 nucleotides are TGTGCCAGCTCACCAGCCAAGAACACTGAAGCTTTCTTT. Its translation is CASSPAKNTEAFF.

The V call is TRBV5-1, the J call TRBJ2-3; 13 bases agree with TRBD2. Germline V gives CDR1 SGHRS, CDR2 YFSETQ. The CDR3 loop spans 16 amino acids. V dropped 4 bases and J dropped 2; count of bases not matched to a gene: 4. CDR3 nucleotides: TGCGCCAGCAGCGGACTAGCGGGGGACCCCACAGATACGCAGTATTTT. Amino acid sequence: CASSGLAGDPTDTQYF.

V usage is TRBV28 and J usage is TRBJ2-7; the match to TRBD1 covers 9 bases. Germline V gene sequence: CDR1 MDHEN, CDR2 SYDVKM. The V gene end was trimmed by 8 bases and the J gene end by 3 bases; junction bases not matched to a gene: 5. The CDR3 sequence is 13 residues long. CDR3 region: CASRRQGDYEQYF. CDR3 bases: TGTGCCAGCCGGAGACAGGGGGACTACGAGCAGTACTTC.

The CDR3: CASRLDRVSSYEQYF. The CDR3 nucleotides read TGTGCCAGCAGGTTAGACAGGGTCAGCTCCTACGAGCAGTACTTC. This chain connects TRBV7-3 to TRBJ2-7; 7 positions agree with TRBD1. The CDR3 loop spans 15 amino acids. Trimming removed 6 bases from V and 0 bases from J; junction bases left unmatched: 8. Germline CDR1 and CDR2: SGHTA and FQGTGA. The whole variable domain, remainder taken from reference TRBV7-3 and TRBJ2-7, is GAGVSQTPSNKVTEKGKYVELRCDPISGHTALYWYRQSLGQGPEFLIYFQGTGAADDSGLPNDRFFAVRPEGSVSTLKIQRTERGDSAVYLCASRLDRVSSYEQYFGPGTRLTVT.

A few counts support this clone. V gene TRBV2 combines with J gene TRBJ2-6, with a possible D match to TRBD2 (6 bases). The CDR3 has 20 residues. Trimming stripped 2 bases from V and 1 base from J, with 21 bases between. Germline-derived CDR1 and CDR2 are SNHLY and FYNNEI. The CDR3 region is CASSERVRGKYLSGANVLTF. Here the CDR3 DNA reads TGTGCCAGCAGTGAAAGAGTCCGGGGGAAATATCTATCTGGGGCCAACGTCCTGACTTTC.

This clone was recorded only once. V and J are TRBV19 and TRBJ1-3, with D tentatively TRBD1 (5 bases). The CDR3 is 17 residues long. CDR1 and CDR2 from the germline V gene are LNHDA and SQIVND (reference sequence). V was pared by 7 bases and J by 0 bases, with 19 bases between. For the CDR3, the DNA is TGTGCCAGTACCCCAACACCGGCAGGGAGCTCTGGAAACACCATATATTTT. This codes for CASTPTPAGSSGNTIYF.

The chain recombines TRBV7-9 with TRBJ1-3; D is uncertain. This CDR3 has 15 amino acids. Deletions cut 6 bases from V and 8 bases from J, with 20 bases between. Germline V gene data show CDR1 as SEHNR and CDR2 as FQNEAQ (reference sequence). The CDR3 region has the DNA TGTGCCAGCAGACCCTCTGGCTCCCGGATGGACACCATATATTTT. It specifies CASRPSGSRMDTIYF.

CDR3 residues: CASSGQGSQPQHF. The CDR3 DNA reads TGTGCCAGCAGTGGGCAGGGAAGTCAGCCCCAGCATTTT. The V call is TRBV2, the J call TRBJ1-5, with a weak D call TRBD1 (5 bases). This CDR3 contains 13 residues. Trimming took 4 bases from V and 6 from J, leaving 10 bases between them. CDR1 is SNHLY and CDR2 is FYNNEI in the germline V gene.

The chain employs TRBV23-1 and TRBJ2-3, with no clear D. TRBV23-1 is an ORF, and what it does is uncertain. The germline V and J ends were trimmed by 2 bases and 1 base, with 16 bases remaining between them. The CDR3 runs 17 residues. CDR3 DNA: TGCGCCAGCAGTCAAGAACCGAAAGCTTTTGGCACAGATACGCAGTATTTT. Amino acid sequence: CASSQEPKAFGTDTQYF.

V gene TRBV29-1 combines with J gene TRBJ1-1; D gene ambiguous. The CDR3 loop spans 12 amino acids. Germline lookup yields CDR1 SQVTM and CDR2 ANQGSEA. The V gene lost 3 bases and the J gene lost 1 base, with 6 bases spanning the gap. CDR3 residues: CSVERQNTEAFF. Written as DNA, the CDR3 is TGCAGCGTTGAGCGACAGAACACTGAAGCTTTCTTT.